What follows are 19 T cell receptor beta chains derived from one specimen sequenced in a study of T cell repertoires in ileal Crohn's disease. Libraries were prepared by immunoSEQ multiplex PCR; TCRdb keeps only in-frame clonotypes and omits some of them. The sample consists of about 7,400 clones, roughly four fifths of them appearing once. The specimen sequenced was ileal tissue. All receptors derive from an adult with Crohn's disease.

The rearrangement uses TRBV30 and TRBJ2-2, with TRBD2 matching 9 bases. With V trimmed by 4 bases and J by 1 base, 4 bases remained unmatched. Germline values: CDR1 GTSNPN, CDR2 SVGIG (reference sequence). The CDR3 loop spans 15 amino acids. In DNA form, the CDR3 reads TGTGCCTGGAATCGAGCGGGAGGGAACACCGGGGAGCTGTTTTTT. The encoded protein is CAWNRAGGNTGELFF.

J is TRBJ2-1 and V is TRBV11-2; 7 nucleotides align to TRBD2. The ends lost 8 bases at V and 0 bases at J; junction bases unmatched: 10. This CDR3 is 16 amino acids long. From germline, CDR1 is SGHAT and CDR2 FQNNGV. The DNA for the CDR3 is TGTGCCAGCGGATCTGTACGCGGGAGCTCCTACAATGAGCAGTTCTTC. It yields the protein CASGSVRGSSYNEQFF.

This rearrangement joins TRBV2 to TRBJ2-1; D unclear. Germline assignment: CDR1 SNHLY and CDR2 FYNNEI. V was pared by 8 bases and J by 0 bases, with 11 bases between. CDR3 size: 14 residues. The CDR3, as DNA: TGTGCCAGCCTTCCAGGTAGCTCCTACAATGAGCAGTTCTTC. Its protein is CASLPGSSYNEQFF.

The V and J genes are TRBV4-1 and TRBJ1-1, with 7 bases that match TRBD1. V lost 2 bases, J lost 0 bases, and 12 bases stayed unmatched. Germline values: CDR1 MGHRA, CDR2 YSYEKL. The CDR3 covers 18 residues. The DNA of the CDR3 is TGCGCCAGCAGCCAACCGACAGGGCTACAAAGGATGAACACTGAAGCTTTCTTT. It codes for CASSQPTGLQRMNTEAFF.

The chain joins TRBV25-1 to TRBJ1-1; D remains unclear. Germline V gene data show CDR1 as MGHDK and CDR2 as SYGVNS. The CDR3 spans 13 residues. Trimming pared 4 bases from V and 3 bases from J, leaving 9 bases between. The CDR3 DNA is TGTGCCAGCAGTGCCCCCGGGGACACTGAAGCTTTCTTT. Translated, it gives CASSAPGDTEAFF.

This clone was seen just once. The rearrangement uses TRBV25-1 and TRBJ1-4; the D is unclear. The CDR3 runs to 18 residues. V lost 0 bases and J lost 0, with 14 bases in between. Germline loops: CDR1 MGHDK, CDR2 SYGVNS. CDR3 amino acids: CASSEYGPPGSTNEKLFF. CDR3 in DNA: TGTGCCAGCAGTGAATATGGTCCCCCAGGTTCAACTAATGAAAAACTGTTTTTT.

This rearrangement joins TRBV5-1 to TRBJ1-1; 7 bases are shared with TRBD1. The V gene's germline CDR1 is SGHRS and CDR2 YFSETQ. This CDR3 has 14 residues. The J segment lost 0 bases and the V segment lost 3 bases, leaving 2 bases of the junction unmatched. The CDR3 coding sequence is TGCGCCAGCAGCTCACAGGGGCTGAACACTGAAGCTTTCTTT. Its protein is CASSSQGLNTEAFF.

V usage is TRBV5-6 and J usage is TRBJ2-1; 10 bases align to TRBD2. The CDR3 consists of 14 residues. Trimming took 4 bases from V and 8 from J; bases not matched to a gene: 6. Germline V gives CDR1 SGHDT, CDR2 YYEEEE. CDR3 coding DNA: TGTGCCAGCAGCCCCTTAGCGGGAGGTTATGAGCAGTTCTTC. Translation gives CASSPLAGGYEQFF.

V is TRBV6-1 and J is TRBJ1-2; 8 bases agree with TRBD1. Unmatched junction bases numbered 7, after V lost 6 bases and J lost 4 bases. In germline, CDR1 is MNHNS, CDR2 SASEGT. The CDR3 runs to 14 residues. CDR3 sequence: CASRPDRGRYGYTF. The CDR3 nucleotides are TGTGCCAGCAGGCCTGACAGGGGACGCTATGGCTACACCTTC.

A few counts support this clone. This sequence joins TRBV27 and TRBJ2-7, with a possible D match to TRBD2 (5 bases). Germline V lookup: CDR1 MNHEY, CDR2 SMNVEV (reference sequence). V was clipped by 3 bases and J by 2 bases, with 17 bases between them. The CDR3 sequence is 16 residues long. CDR3 bases: TGTGCCAGCAGTTTTGGTAGAGGACCGAGGGCCTACGAGCAGTACTTC. Its translation is CASSFGRGPRAYEQYF.

The J gene is TRBJ2-1, the V gene TRBV9, with TRBD2 matching 7 bases. V dropped 3 bases and J dropped 4; count of bases not matched to a gene: 10. CDR3 length equals 16 residues. Looked up from germline, CDR1 is SGDLS and CDR2 is YYNGEE. CDR3 region: CASSAEWASGYNEQFF. The CDR3 DNA follows: TGTGCCAGCAGCGCCGAATGGGCTAGCGGATACAATGAGCAGTTCTTC. Based on the CDR3 plus reference TRBV9 and TRBJ2-1, the full variable domain is DSGVTQTPKHLITATGQRVTLRCSPRSGDLSVYWYQQSLDQGLQFLIQYYNGEERAKGNILERFSAQQFPDLHSELNLSSLELGDSALYFCASSAEWASGYNEQFFGPGTRLTVL.

This clone has only a few counts. The chain couples TRBV5-1 to TRBJ2-1; a weak D match, TRBD1 (8 bases). CDR1 is SGHRS and CDR2 is YFSETQ in the germline V gene. The CDR3 is 15 amino acids. Between the trimmed V and J ends, which lost 2 bases and 2 bases, there was a span of 11 bases. The chain's CDR3 is CASSLQGGAYNEQFF. As DNA, the CDR3 is TGCGCCAGCAGCTTACAGGGGGGGGCCTACAATGAGCAGTTCTTC.

V usage is TRBV25-1 and J usage is TRBJ2-7; D not resolved. Trimming took 2 bases from V and 3 from J, leaving 20 bases between them. CDR1 is MGHDK, CDR2 SYGVNS, per germline. The CDR3 has 17 amino acids. The CDR3 DNA follows: TGTGCCAGCAGTGAAAGTGGAAGGCAGGCGCCCCACTACGAGCAGTACTTC. Its protein product is CASSESGRQAPHYEQYF.

This clone was seen once. J is TRBJ2-1 and V is TRBV4-2, with 7 nucleotides matching TRBD2. The CDR3 totals 16 residues. Germline assignment: CDR1 LGHNA and CDR2 YNFKEQ. V was clipped by 0 bases and J by 4 bases; unmatched bases: 6. Here the CDR3 DNA reads TGTGCCAGCAGCCAAGATCAGCGGGATAGATACAATGAGCAGTTCTTC. This gives the protein CASSQDQRDRYNEQFF.

The rearrangement joins TRBV28 to TRBJ1-1; D is unresolved. This CDR3 spans 17 amino acids. Germline assignment: CDR1 MDHEN and CDR2 SYDVKM. V dropped 4 bases and J dropped 3 bases, with 21 bases sitting between them. The CDR3 loop is CASSSGSWVPLYTEAFF. The CDR3 nucleotides read TGTGCCAGCAGTTCGGGATCTTGGGTGCCCTTGTACACTGAAGCTTTCTTT.

The chain has TRBV7-9 and TRBJ1-1; the D gene is possibly TRBD1 (6 bases). Trimming removed 1 base from V and 6 bases from J, with 9 bases in between. This CDR3 comprises 13 residues. Germline values: CDR1 SEHNR, CDR2 FQNEAQ (reference sequence). The CDR3 loop is CASSLETGAEAFF. CDR3 bases: TGTGCCAGCAGCTTAGAGACAGGCGCTGAAGCTTTCTTT.

The rearrangement links TRBV20-1 to TRBJ2-5, with D unresolved. The end of the DNA is better explained by TRBJ2-7, so the J call may be wrong. Germline loops: CDR1 DFQATT, CDR2 SNEGSKA (reference sequence). The CDR3 covers 11 residues. DNA for the CDR3: TGCAGTGCTAGAGCATGGGGCGAGCAGTACTTC. Translation gives CSARAWGEQYF.

V usage is TRBV6-6 and J usage is TRBJ2-5; 12 bases fit TRBD2. V lost 6 bases to trimming and J lost 3 bases; unmatched junction nucleotides: 5. This CDR3 is 15 amino acids long. CDR1 and CDR2 from the germline V gene are MNHNY and SVGAGI (reference sequence). The DNA of the CDR3 is TGTGCCAGCAGGGGGCGGACTAGCGGGAAAGAGACCCAGTACTTC. Its translation: CASRGRTSGKETQYF.

This chain uses TRBV7-2 with TRBJ2-5, with 9 bases that match TRBD2. Germline lookup yields CDR1 SGHTA and CDR2 FQGNSA. V gave up 4 bases and J gave up 5 bases; unmatched junction bases: 5. This CDR3 has 14 amino acids. The chain's CDR3 is CASSSTGTSETQYF. Here the CDR3 DNA reads TGTGCCAGCAGCTCAACCGGGACTAGCGAGACCCAGTACTTC.